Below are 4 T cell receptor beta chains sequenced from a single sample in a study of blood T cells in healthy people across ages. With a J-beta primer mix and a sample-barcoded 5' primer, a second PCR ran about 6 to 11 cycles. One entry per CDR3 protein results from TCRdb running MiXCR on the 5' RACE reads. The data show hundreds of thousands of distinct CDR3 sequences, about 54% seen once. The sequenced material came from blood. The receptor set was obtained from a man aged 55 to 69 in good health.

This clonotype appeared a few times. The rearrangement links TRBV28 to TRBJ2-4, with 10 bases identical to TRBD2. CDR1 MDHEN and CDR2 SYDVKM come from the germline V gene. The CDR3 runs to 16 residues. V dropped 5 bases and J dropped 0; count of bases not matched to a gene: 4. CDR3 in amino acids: CASSPRTSGAKNIQYF. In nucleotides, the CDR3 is TGTGCCAGCAGTCCCCGGACTAGCGGAGCCAAAAACATTCAGTACTTC.

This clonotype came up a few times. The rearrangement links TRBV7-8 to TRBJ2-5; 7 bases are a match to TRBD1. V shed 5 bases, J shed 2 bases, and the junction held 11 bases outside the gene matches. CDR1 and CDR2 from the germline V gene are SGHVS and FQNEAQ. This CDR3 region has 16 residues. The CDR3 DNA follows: TGTGCCAGCAGCAACACGTTACGGACAGGTCAAGAGACCCAGTACTTC. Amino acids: CASSNTLRTGQETQYF.

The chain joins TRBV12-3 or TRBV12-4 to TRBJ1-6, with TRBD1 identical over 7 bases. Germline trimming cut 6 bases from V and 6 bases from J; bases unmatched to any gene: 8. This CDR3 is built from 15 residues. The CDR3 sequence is CASSQRQGGNSPLHF. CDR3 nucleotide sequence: TGTGCCAGCAGCCAGAGACAGGGTGGTAATTCACCCCTCCACTTT.

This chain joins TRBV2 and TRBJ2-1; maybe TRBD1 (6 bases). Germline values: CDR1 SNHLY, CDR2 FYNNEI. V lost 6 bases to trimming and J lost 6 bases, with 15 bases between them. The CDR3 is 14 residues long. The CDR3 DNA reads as TGTGCCAGCAGGGGCCAGGGGATTGGCAATGAGCAGTTCTTC. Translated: CASRGQGIGNEQFF.